A selection of T cell receptor beta chains follows, all from one sample in a study of monozygotic twins with inflammatory bowel disease. TCRdb re-called the 5' RACE reads and shows each CDR3 protein once, DNA omitted. The specimen's table records 150,000 to 200,000 distinct CDR3 sequences. The sample comprised blood. These receptors originate from a human donor with ulcerative colitis or Crohn's disease, or a healthy co-twin of an affected twin (not recorded which). CDR3s include the opening cysteine and the closing phenylalanine or tryptophan. The order of the fields is J gene, V gene, CDR3 protein.

j_call: TRBJ1-4
v_call: TRBV7-9
cdr3_aa: CASSLNGPTNEKLFF

j_call: TRBJ1-2
v_call: TRBV27
cdr3_aa: CASSWSGQANYGHTF

j_call: TRBJ2-3
v_call: TRBV20-1
cdr3_aa: CSARDPSTHTQYF

j_call: TRBJ2-2
v_call: TRBV15
cdr3_aa: CATSARLAGDTGELFF

j_call: TRBJ2-2
v_call: TRBV14
cdr3_aa: CASSQDWAWGGRTGELFF

j_call: TRBJ2-5
v_call: TRBV12-3/TRBV12-4
cdr3_aa: CASSRDLQETQYF

j_call: TRBJ2-1
v_call: TRBV7-2
cdr3_aa: CASSSSGYNEQFF

j_call: TRBJ2-7
v_call: TRBV13
cdr3_aa: CASSRPRGEQYF

j_call: TRBJ2-1
v_call: TRBV20-1
cdr3_aa: CSAPGLAVNEQFF

j_call: TRBJ2-5
v_call: TRBV5-1
cdr3_aa: CASSPPSTGIWKETQYF

j_call: TRBJ1-5
v_call: TRBV6-1
cdr3_aa: CASSEFTGTEHNQPQHF

j_call: TRBJ1-5
v_call: TRBV20-1
cdr3_aa: CSARDKPNQPQHF

j_call: TRBJ1-1
v_call: TRBV6-6
cdr3_aa: CASSYSWNTEAFF

j_call: TRBJ2-7
v_call: TRBV29-1
cdr3_aa: CSVGESYEQYF

j_call: TRBJ2-2
v_call: TRBV5-1
cdr3_aa: CASSLFNGVGTGELFF

j_call: TRBJ1-4
v_call: TRBV20-1
cdr3_aa: CSASHRGQRRKLFF

j_call: TRBJ2-5
v_call: TRBV28
cdr3_aa: CASRVDIGQETQYF

j_call: TRBJ1-2
v_call: TRBV19
cdr3_aa: CASRTGQMINF

j_call: TRBJ2-7
v_call: TRBV30
cdr3_aa: CAVSRSYEQYF

j_call: TRBJ2-7
v_call: TRBV7-2
cdr3_aa: CASSFWHPSYEQYF

j_call: TRBJ1-5
v_call: TRBV14
cdr3_aa: CASSPGQSNQPQHF

j_call: TRBJ1-2
v_call: TRBV6-1
cdr3_aa: CASKDPRQTINYGYTF

j_call: TRBJ1-1
v_call: TRBV15
cdr3_aa: CATSPRRLNTEAFF

j_call: TRBJ2-2
v_call: TRBV10-3
cdr3_aa: CAISVGGTNTGELFF

j_call: TRBJ1-6
v_call: TRBV7-3
cdr3_aa: CASSLDRSSPLHF

j_call: TRBJ2-5
v_call: TRBV6-2/TRBV6-3
cdr3_aa: CASRIQRSQETQYF

j_call: TRBJ1-1
v_call: TRBV5-1
cdr3_aa: CASSLARTDMNTEAFF

j_call: TRBJ1-1
v_call: TRBV2
cdr3_aa: CASSESRVKGGAEAFF

j_call: TRBJ1-1
v_call: TRBV6-5
cdr3_aa: CASRRRTDTEAFF

j_call: TRBJ1-6
v_call: TRBV7-2
cdr3_aa: CASSTGTNSPLHF

j_call: TRBJ1-6
v_call: TRBV5-1
cdr3_aa: CASSLDSKSGSPLHF

j_call: TRBJ2-1
v_call: TRBV18
cdr3_aa: CASSPPGAGGSYNEQFF

j_call: TRBJ1-1
v_call: TRBV19
cdr3_aa: CASSREGVRTEAFF

j_call: TRBJ2-7
v_call: TRBV7-2
cdr3_aa: CASSGLLGRDEQYF

j_call: TRBJ2-1
v_call: TRBV14
cdr3_aa: CASSNMTSGLFGHEQFF

j_call: TRBJ2-1
v_call: TRBV5-5
cdr3_aa: CASSYPGLAGEGEQFF

j_call: TRBJ1-6
v_call: TRBV7-2
cdr3_aa: CASSLVVGGAFSPLHF

j_call: TRBJ2-1
v_call: TRBV6-4
cdr3_aa: CASSGVQGLATDEQFF

j_call: TRBJ2-5
v_call: TRBV7-2
cdr3_aa: CASSLRAGLQETQYF

j_call: TRBJ2-7
v_call: TRBV14
cdr3_aa: CASSQGGRVEQYF

j_call: TRBJ2-7
v_call: TRBV9
cdr3_aa: CASSVATGWSDEQYF

j_call: TRBJ1-2
v_call: TRBV6-6
cdr3_aa: CASSKPEFYGYTF